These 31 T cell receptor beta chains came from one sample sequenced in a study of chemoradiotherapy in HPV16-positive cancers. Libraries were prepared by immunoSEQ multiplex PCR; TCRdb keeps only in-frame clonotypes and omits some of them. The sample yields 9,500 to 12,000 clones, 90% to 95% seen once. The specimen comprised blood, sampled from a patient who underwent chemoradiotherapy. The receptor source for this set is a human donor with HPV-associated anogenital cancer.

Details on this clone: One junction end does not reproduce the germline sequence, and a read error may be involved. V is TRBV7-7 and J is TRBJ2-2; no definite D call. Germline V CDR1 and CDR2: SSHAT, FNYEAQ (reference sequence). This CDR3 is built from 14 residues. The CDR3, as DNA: TGTGCTAGCAGCTTAGAAGAGTACACCGGGGAGCTGTTTTTT. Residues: CASSLEEYTGELFF.

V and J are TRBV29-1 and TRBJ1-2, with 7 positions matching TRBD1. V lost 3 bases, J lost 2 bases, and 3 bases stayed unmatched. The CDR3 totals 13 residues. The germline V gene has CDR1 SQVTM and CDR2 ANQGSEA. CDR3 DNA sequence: TGCAGCGTTGAGGGACAGATAAACTATGGCTACACCTTC. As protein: CSVEGQINYGYTF.

The CDR3 DNA reads as TGTGCCACCAGCGGACCCTCCGGGACAACAAGCAATCAGCCCCAGCATTTT. As protein: CATSGPSGTTSNQPQHF. The V and J genes are TRBV15 and TRBJ1-5; tentative D call: TRBD1 (6 bases). Germline V lookup: CDR1 LNHNV, CDR2 YYDKDF (reference sequence). The CDR3 extends over 17 amino acids. V lost 5 bases, J lost 1 base, and 18 bases lay in between. Combining the CDR3 with reference TRBV15 and TRBJ1-5 gives the whole variable domain DAMVIQNPRYQVTQFGKPVTLSCSQTLNHNVMYWYQQKSSQAPKLLFHYYDKDFNNEADTPDNFQSRRPNTSFCFLDIRSPGLGDTAMYLCATSGPSGTTSNQPQHFGDGTRLSIL.

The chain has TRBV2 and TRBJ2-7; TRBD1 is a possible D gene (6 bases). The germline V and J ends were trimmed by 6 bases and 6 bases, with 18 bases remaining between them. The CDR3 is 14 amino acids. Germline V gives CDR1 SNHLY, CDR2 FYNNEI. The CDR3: CASRPGHSPSEQYF. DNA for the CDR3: TGTGCCAGCAGGCCGGGACATTCCCCTTCCGAGCAGTACTTC.

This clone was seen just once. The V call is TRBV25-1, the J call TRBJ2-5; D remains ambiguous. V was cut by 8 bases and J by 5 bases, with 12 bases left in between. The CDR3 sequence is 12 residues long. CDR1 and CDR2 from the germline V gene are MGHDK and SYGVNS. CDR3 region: CASRWSRETQYF. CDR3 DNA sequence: TGTGCCAGCCGGTGGTCTCGGGAGACCCAGTACTTC. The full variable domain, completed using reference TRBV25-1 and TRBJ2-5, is EADIYQTPRYLVIGTGKKITLECSQTMGHDKMYWYQQDPGMELHLIHYSYGVNSTEKGDLSSESTVSRIRTEHFPLTLESARPSHTSQYLCASRWSRETQYFGPGTRLLVL.

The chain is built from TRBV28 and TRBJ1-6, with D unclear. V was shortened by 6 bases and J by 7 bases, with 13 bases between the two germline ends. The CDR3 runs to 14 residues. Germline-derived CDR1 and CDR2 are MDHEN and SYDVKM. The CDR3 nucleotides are TGTGCCAGCAGCTTGACCCTAACCAATTCACCCCTCCACTTT. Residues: CASSLTLTNSPLHF.

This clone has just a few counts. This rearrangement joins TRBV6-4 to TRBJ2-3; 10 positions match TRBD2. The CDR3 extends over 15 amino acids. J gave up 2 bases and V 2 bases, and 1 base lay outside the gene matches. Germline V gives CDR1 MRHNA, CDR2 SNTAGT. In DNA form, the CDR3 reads TGTGCCAGCAGTGACGGACTAGCGGCCACAGATACGCAGTATTTT. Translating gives CASSDGLAATDTQYF.

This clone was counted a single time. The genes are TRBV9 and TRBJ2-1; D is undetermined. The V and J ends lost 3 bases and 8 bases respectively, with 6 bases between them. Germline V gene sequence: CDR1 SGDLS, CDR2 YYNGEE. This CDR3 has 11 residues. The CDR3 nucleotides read TGTGCCAGCAGCGCGAGGTATGAGCAGTTCTTC. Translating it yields CASSARYEQFF.

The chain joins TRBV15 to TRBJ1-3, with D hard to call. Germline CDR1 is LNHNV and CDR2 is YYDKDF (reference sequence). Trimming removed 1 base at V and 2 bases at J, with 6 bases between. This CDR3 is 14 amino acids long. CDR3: CATSRGGPGNTIYF. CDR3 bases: TGTGCCACCAGCAGAGGAGGCCCTGGAAACACCATATATTTT.

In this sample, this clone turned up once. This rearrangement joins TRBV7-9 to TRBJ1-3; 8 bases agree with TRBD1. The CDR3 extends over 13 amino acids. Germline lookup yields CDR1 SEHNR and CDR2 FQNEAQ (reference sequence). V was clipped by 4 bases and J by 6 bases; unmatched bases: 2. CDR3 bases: TGTGCCAGCAGCTCGGGACAGGAAAACACCATATATTTT. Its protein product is CASSSGQENTIYF.

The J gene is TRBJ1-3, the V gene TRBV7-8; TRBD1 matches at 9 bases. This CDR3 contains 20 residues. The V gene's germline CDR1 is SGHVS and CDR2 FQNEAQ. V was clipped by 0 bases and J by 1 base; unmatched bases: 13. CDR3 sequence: CASSLARAGTGLLSGNTIYF. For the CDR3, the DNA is TGTGCCAGCAGCTTAGCCAGGGCCGGGACAGGGTTATTGTCTGGAAACACCATATATTTT.

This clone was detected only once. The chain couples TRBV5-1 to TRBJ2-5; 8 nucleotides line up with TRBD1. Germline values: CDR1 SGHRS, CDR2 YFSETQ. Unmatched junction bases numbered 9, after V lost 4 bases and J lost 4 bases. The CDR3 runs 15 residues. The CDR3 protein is CASSRTQGAGETQYF. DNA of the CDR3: TGCGCCAGCAGCCGGACCCAGGGGGCGGGAGAGACCCAGTACTTC.

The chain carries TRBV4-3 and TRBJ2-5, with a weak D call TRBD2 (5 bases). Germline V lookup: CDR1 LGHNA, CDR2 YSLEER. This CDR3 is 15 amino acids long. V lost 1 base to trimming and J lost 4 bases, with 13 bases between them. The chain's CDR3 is CASSQVVAGVETQYF. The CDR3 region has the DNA TGCGCCAGCAGCCAAGTTGTGGCCGGGGTAGAGACCCAGTACTTC.

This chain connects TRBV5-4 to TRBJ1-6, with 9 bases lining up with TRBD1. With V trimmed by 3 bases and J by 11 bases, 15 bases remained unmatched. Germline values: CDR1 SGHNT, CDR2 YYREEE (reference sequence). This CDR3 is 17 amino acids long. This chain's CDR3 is CASSYPGQGLTLPPLHF. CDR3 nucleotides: TGTGCCAGCAGCTACCCGGGACAGGGACTCACCCTACCACCCCTCCACTTT.

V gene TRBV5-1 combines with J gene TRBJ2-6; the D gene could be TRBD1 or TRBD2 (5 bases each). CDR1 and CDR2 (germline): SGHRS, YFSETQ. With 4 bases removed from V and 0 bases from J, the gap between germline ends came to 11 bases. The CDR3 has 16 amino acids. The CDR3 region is CASSQGPNSGANVLTF. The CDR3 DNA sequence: TGCGCCAGCAGCCAGGGACCGAACTCTGGGGCCAACGTCCTGACTTTC.

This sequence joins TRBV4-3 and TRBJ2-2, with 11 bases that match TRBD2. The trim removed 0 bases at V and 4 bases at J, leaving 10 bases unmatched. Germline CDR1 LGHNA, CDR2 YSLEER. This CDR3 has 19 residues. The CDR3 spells CASSQDHLLAGGSTGELFF. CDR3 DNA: TGCGCCAGCAGCCAAGATCACCTCCTAGCGGGGGGAAGCACCGGGGAGCTGTTTTTT.

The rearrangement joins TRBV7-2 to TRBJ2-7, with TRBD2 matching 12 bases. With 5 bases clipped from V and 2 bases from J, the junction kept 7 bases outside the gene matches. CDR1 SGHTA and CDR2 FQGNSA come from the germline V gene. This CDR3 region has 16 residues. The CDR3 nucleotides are TGTGCCAGCAGCCCCAGGACTAGCGGGGATGCCTACGAGCAGTACTTC. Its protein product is CASSPRTSGDAYEQYF.

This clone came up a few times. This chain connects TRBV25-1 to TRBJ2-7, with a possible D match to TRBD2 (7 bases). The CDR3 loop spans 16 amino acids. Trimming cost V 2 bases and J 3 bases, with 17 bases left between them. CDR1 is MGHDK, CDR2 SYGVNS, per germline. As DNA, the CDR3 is TGTGCCAGCAGTGAACCCCCTGGCGGGGGCGGCTACGAGCAGTACTTC. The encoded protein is CASSEPPGGGGYEQYF.

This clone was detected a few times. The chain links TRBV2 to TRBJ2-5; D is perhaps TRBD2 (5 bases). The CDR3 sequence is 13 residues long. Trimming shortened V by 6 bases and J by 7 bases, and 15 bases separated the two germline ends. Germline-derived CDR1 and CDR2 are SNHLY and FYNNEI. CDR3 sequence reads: CASSPHPRGTQYF. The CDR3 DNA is TGTGCCAGCAGCCCCCACCCACGGGGGACCCAGTACTTC.

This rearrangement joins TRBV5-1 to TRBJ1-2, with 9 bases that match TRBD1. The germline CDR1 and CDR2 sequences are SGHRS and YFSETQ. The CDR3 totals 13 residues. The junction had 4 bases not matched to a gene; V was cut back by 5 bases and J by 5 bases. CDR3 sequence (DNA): TGCGCCAGCAGACCGGGACAGGGTTATGGCTACACCTTC. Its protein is CASRPGQGYGYTF.

CDR3 in amino acids: CASSRNSGGAVETQYF. CDR3 nucleotides: TGCGCCAGCAGCCGGAATAGCGGGGGGGCCGTGGAGACCCAGTACTTC. The rearrangement joins TRBV4-1 to TRBJ2-5, with TRBD2 matching over 11 bases. The ends lost 4 bases at V and 5 bases at J; junction bases unmatched: 9. Germline V gene lookup returns CDR1 MGHRA and CDR2 YSYEKL. The CDR3 runs 16 residues.

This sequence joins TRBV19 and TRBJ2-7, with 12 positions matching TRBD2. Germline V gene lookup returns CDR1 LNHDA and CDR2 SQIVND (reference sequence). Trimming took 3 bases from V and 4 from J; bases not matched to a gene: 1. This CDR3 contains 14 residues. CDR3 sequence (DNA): TGTGCCAGTAGTATTGGGACTAGCGGGTACGAGCAGTACTTC. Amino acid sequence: CASSIGTSGYEQYF.

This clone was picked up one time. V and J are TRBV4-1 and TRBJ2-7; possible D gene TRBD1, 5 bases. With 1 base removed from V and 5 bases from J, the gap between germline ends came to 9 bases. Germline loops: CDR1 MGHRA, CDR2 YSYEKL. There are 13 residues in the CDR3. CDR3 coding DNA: TGCGCCAGCAGCCAAGGTCCCAGGGACGAGCAGTACTTC. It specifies CASSQGPRDEQYF.

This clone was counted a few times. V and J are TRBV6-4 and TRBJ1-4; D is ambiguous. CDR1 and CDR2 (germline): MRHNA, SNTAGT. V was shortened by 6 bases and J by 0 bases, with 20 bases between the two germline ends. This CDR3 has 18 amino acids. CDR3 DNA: TGTGCCAGCAGGTGCCTCGGGCCACACGGATCAACTAATGAAAAACTGTTTTTT. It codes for CASRCLGPHGSTNEKLFF.

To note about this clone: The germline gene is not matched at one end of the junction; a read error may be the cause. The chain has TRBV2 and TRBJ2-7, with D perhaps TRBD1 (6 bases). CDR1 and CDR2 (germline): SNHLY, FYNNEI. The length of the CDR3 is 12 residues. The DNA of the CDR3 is TGTGCCAGCAATCCCCAGGGGCTCGCCTTGAGCTTC. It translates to CASNPQGLALSF.

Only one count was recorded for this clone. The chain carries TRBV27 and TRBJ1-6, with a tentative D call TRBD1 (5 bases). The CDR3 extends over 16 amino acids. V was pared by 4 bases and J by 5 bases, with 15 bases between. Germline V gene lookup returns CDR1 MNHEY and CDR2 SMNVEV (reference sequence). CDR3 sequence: CASSSIREGNNSPLHF. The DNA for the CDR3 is TGTGCCAGCAGTTCCATCAGGGAGGGGAATAATTCACCCCTCCACTTT.

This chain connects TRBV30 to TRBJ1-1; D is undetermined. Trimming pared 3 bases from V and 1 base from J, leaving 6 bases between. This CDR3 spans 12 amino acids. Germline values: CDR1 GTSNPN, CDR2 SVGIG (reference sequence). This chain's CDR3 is CAWSSRNTEAFF. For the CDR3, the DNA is TGTGCCTGGAGCTCGAGGAACACTGAAGCTTTCTTT.

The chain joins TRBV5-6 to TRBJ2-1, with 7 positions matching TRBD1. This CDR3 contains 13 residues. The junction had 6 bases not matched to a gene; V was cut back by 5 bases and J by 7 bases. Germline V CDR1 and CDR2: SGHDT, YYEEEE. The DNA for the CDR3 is TGTGCCAGCAGAGTACAGGGGTCAAATGAGCAGTTCTTC. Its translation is CASRVQGSNEQFF.

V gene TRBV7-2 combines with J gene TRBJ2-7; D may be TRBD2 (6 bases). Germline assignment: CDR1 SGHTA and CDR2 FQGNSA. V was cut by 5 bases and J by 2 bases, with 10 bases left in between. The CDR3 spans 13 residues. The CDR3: CASSISGPYEQYF. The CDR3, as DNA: TGTGCCAGCAGCATTAGCGGTCCCTACGAGCAGTACTTC. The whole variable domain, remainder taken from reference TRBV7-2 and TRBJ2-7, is GAGVSQSPSNKVTEKGKDVELRCDPISGHTALYWYRQSLGQGLEFLIYFQGNSAPDKSGLPSDRFSAERTGGSVSTLTIQRTQQEDSAVYLCASSISGPYEQYFGPGTRLTVT.

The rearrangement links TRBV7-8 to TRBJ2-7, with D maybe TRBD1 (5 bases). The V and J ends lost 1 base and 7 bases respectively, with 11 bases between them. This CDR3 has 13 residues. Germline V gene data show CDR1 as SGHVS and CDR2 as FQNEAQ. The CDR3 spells CASSLENKGEQYF. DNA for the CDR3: TGTGCCAGCAGCTTAGAAAATAAGGGGGAGCAGTACTTC.

The CDR3 sequence: CASSPRGNNRVETQYF. The CDR3 DNA follows: TGCGCCAGCAGCCCGCGGGGGAATAACAGGGTTGAGACCCAGTACTTC. The chain combines TRBV4-3 with TRBJ2-5; a weak D match, TRBD2 (7 bases). The CDR3 is 16 residues long. Germline CDR1 and CDR2: LGHNA and YSLEER. Trimming took 4 bases from V and 5 from J, leaving 20 bases between them.